Listed below are T cell receptor beta chains from one sample, sequenced in a study of blood T cell repertoires in COVID-19. Profiled with immunoSEQ multiplex PCR; TCRdb holds only in-frame clones, not every one. The profile shows 150,000 to 190,000 clones, around 83% of them singletons. The sample taken for sequencing was peripheral blood. The receptors were sampled from a woman aged 55 to 70 with COVID-19, enrolled during active disease. The CDR3 runs from the conserved cysteine through the conserved F or W. Each record gives: D gene, CDR3 length, J gene, clone size, V gene, CDR3 DNA, CDR3 protein. D genes are given only for firm matches. Where a row states a size, it is once, few, many or the class of an expanded clone; other rows omit it.

. | 14 | TRBJ1-1 | . | TRBV5-1 | TGCGCCAGCAGCTTGTATGGTAGAGGCACTGAAGCTTTCTTT | CASSLYGRGTEAFF
TRBD2 | 17 | TRBJ2-1 | few | TRBV5-1 | TGCGCCAGCAGCTTGAGGACTAGCGGGATCTCCTACAATGAGCAGTTCTTC | CASSLRTSGISYNEQFF
. | 15 | TRBJ2-7 | . | TRBV5-1 | TGCGCCAGCAGCTTGGTCGGCGGGGACCTTTACGAGCAGTACTTC | CASSLVGGDLYEQYF
. | 15 | TRBJ1-5 | . | TRBV30 | TGTGCCCTGAGTGGGGGGGAGGTGAGCAATCAGCCCCAGCATTTT | CALSGGEVSNQPQHF
TRBD1 | 15 | TRBJ1-5 | . | TRBV19 | TGTGCCAGTAGCTTTGGACAGGAGAGGGATCAGCCCCAGCATTTT | CASSFGQERDQPQHF
TRBD2 | 15 | TRBJ2-7 | . | TRBV6-5 | TGTGCCAGCAGGTCTGGGACTAGCGGACGCTACGAGCAGTACTTC | CASRSGTSGRYEQYF
. | 19 | TRBJ2-6 | . | TRBV3-1/TRBV3-2 | TGTGCCAGCAGCCAAGAATTAGGCGGGCCCCCCCTCGGGGCCAACGTCCTGACTTTC | CASSQELGGPPLGANVLTF
. | 17 | TRBJ1-4 | . | TRBV7-9 | TGTGCCAGCAGGTACGTTCGGGAATCCGCAACTAATGAAAAACTGTTTTTT | CASRYVRESATNEKLFF
TRBD1 | 16 | TRBJ1-4 | . | TRBV19 | TGTGCCAGTAGTCGACTCGGGACAGGTGCGGGTGAAAAACTGTTTTTT | CASSRLGTGAGEKLFF
TRBD1 | 16 | TRBJ2-2 | . | TRBV19 | TGTGCCAGTAGTATCGACAGGGGAATAAGCACCGGGGAGCTGTTTTTT | CASSIDRGISTGELFF
. | 14 | TRBJ1-1 | . | TRBV5-6 | TGTGCCAGCAGCTCTGGGCAGTTGAACACTGAAGCTTTCTTT | CASSSGQLNTEAFF